The clone carrying this TCR beta chain was picked up a small number of times. Its target is unknown. With 60 Vbeta and 13 Jbeta primers, the PCR was carried out. Repertoires were generated with immunoSEQ multiplex PCR, while TCRdb's copy carries only in-frame clones and drops some. The sample includes roughly 160,000 clones, about three quarters of them seen just once. This entry comes from a study of cytomegalovirus exposure and HLA in healthy donors. Germline lookup yields CDR1 MNHNY and CDR2 SVGAGI (reference sequence). V was pared by 7 bases and J by 1 base, with 7 bases between. The CDR3 has 12 residues. Study-level findings and limits: Reportedly, TCR beta sequences accurately predicted HLA-A and HLA-B alleles in most subjects. There were around 160 TCR beta chains listed as cytomegalovirus-associated. Follow-up analysis later connected one missense variant in DCLRE1C with trimming of TCR beta V- and J-genes.

The J gene is TRBJ1-1, the V gene TRBV6-6; D gene unclear. The TCR sequence derives from a man over 45 in good health and CMV-seropositive. Sequencing was carried out using PBMCs. CDR3 bases: TGTGCCAGCATGGGCCCGAACACTGAAGCTTTCTTT. The encoded protein is CASMGPNTEAFF.